This record covers a single T cell receptor (beta chain). Its antigen remains unknown. This CDR3 contains 13 residues. Trimming removed 4 bases at V and 3 bases at J, with 11 bases between. This sample is part of a study of shared clonotypes between healthy human individuals. Study outcomes and limitations: Researchers sampled blood only, noting tissue repertoires likely differ.

Adult Caucasians living in Nashville, Tennessee made up all of the donors. Profiling relied on immunoSEQ multiplex PCR, and the TCRdb table lists in-frame clones only, not all of them. The table shows a few million clones, with around 95% occurring only once. The sequenced material came from naive CD4+ T cells sorted from blood. The sample's subset: CD45RA+ positively selected. The TCR originated in a young man in good health. The gene calls are TRBV5-3 and TRBJ2-7; D call uncertain. TRBV5-3 is an open reading frame whose function is uncertain. CDR3 bases: TGTGCCAGAAGCCCCACATGGTGCTACGAGCAGTACTTC. Residues: CARSPTWCYEQYF.